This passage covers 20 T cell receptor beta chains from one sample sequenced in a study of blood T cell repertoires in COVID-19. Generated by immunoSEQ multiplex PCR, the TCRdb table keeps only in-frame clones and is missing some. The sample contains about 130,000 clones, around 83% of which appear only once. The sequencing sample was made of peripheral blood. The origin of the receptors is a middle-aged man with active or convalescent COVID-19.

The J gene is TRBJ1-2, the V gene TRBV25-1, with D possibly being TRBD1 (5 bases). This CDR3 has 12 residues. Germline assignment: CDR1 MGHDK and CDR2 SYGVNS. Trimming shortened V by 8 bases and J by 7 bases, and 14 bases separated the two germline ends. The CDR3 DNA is TGTGCCAGCGTTTCCCAGGGTTTTGGCTACACCTTC. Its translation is CASVSQGFGYTF.

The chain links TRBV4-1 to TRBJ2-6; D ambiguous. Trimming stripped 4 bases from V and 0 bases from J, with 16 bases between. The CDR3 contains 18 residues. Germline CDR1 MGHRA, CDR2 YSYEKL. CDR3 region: CASSRSADLFSGANVLTF. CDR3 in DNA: TGCGCCAGCAGCCGGAGCGCGGATTTGTTCTCTGGGGCCAACGTCCTGACTTTC.

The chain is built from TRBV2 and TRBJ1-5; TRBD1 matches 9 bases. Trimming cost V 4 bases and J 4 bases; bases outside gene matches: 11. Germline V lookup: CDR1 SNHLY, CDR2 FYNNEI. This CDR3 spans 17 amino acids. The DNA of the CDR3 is TGTGCCAGCAGTGTTGGACAGGGGTTTCGCTTGAATCAGCCCCAGCATTTT. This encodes CASSVGQGFRLNQPQHF.

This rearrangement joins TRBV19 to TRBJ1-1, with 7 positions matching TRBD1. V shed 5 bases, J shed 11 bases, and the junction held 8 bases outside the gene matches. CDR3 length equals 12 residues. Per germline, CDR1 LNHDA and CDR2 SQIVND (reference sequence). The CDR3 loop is CASSVTTGAAFF. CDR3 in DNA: TGTGCCAGTAGTGTGACCACAGGGGCGGCTTTCTTT.

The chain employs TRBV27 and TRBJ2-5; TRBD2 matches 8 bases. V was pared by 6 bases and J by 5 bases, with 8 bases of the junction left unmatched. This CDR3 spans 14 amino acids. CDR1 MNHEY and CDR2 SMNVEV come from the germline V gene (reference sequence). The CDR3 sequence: CASSLGGAGETQYF. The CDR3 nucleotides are TGTGCCAGCAGCCTCGGGGGGGCCGGTGAGACCCAGTACTTC.

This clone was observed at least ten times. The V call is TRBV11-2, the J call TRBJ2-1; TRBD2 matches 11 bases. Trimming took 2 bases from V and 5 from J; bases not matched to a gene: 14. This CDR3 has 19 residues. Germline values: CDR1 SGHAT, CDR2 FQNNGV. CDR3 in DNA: TGTGCCAGCAGCTTACGACGGGTAGCGGGGGGGCCGGTGAACAATGAGCAGTTCTTC. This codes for CASSLRRVAGGPVNNEQFF.

CDR3 nucleotides: TGTGCCAGCACTCGAGTAGCGGGGGCCGATACGCAGTATTTT. Translated: CASTRVAGADTQYF. The J gene is TRBJ2-3, the V gene TRBV9; TRBD2 agrees at 9 bases. V shed 6 bases, J shed 6 bases, and the junction held 8 bases outside the gene matches. This CDR3 has 14 amino acids. Germline V lookup: CDR1 SGDLS, CDR2 YYNGEE.

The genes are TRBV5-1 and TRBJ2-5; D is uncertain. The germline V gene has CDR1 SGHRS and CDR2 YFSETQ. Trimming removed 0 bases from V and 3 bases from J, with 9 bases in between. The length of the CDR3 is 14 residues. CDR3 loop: CASSLVFGEETQYF. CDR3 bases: TGCGCCAGCAGCTTGGTGTTCGGAGAAGAGACCCAGTACTTC. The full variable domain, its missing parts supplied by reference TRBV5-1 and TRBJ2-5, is KAGVTQTPRYLIKTRGQQVTLSCSPISGHRSVSWYQQTPGQGLQFLFEYFSETQRNKGNFPGRFSGRQFSNSRSEMNVSTLELGDSALYLCASSLVFGEETQYFGPGTRLLVL.

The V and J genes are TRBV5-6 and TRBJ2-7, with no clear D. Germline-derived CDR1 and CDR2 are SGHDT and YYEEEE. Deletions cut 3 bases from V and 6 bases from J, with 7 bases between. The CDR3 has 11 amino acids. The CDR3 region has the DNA TGTGCCAGCAGCTATCGCGCCGAGCAGTACTTC. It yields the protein CASSYRAEQYF.

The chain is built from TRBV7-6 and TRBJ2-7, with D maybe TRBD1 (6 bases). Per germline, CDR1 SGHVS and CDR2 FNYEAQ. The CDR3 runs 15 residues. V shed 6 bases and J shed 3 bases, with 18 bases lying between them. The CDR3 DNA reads TGTGCCAGCAGTCTTCAGTCGGGACACGTCTACGAGCAGTACTTC. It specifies CASSLQSGHVYEQYF.

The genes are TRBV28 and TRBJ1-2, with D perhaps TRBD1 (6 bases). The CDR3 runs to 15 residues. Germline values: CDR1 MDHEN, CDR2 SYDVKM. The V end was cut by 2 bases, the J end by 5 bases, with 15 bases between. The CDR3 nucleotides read TGTGCCAGCAGTTTACTTGAGCCCAGGGGATATGGCTACACCTTC. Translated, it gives CASSLLEPRGYGYTF.

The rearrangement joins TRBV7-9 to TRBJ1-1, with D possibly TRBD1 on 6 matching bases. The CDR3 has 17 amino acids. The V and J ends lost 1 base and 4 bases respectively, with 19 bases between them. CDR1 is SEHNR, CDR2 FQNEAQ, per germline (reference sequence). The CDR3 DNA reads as TGTGCCAGCAGCTTAGTGGGGGGGCGGAGTCGAGTCACTGAAGCTTTCTTT. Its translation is CASSLVGGRSRVTEAFF.

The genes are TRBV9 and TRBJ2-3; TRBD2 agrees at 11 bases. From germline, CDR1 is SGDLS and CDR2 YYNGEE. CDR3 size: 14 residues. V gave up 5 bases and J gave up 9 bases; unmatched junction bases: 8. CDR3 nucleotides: TGTGCCAGCAGTCCGGGACTAGCGGTAGACACGCAGTATTTT. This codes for CASSPGLAVDTQYF.

The CDR3 protein is CASRLLGTDTQYF. CDR3 DNA sequence: TGTGCCAGCCGCCTCCTAGGAACAGATACGCAGTATTTT. The chain combines TRBV3-1 (or the pseudogene TRBV3-2) with TRBJ2-3; D ambiguous. Germline values: CDR1 LGHDT, CDR2 YNNKEL (reference sequence). The ends were cut back, 8 bases at V and 3 bases at J, with 12 bases in the middle. CDR3 size: 13 residues.

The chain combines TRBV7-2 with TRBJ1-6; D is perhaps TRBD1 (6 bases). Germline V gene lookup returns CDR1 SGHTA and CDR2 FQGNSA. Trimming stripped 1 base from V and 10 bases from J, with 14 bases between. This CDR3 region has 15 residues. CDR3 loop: CASSLVGQGSSPLHF. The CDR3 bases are TGTGCCAGCAGCTTAGTTGGGCAGGGGTCCTCACCCCTCCACTTT.

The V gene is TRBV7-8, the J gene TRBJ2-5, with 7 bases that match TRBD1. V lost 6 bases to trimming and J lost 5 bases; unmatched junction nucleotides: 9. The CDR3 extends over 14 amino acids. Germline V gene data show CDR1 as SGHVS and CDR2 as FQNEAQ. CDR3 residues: CASRKPTGTETQYF. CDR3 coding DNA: TGTGCCAGCAGAAAACCGACAGGGACGGAGACCCAGTACTTC.

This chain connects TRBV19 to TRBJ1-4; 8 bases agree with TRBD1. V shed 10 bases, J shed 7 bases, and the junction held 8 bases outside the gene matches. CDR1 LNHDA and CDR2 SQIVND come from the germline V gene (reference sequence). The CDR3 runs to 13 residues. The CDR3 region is CATADRDTEKLFF. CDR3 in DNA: TGTGCCACCGCGGACAGGGACACTGAAAAACTGTTTTTT.

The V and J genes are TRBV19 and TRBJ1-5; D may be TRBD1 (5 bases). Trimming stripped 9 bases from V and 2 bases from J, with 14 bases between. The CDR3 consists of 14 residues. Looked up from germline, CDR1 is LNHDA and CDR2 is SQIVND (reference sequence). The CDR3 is CARALDSCNQPQHF. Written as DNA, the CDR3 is TGTGCCAGGGCCCTAGACAGTTGCAATCAGCCCCAGCATTTT.

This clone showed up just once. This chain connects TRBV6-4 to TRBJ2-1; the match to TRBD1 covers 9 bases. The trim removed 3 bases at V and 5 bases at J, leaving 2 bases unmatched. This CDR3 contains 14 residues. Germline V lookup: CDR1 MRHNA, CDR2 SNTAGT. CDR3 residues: CASSEGQGNNEQFF. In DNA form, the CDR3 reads TGTGCCAGCAGTGAGGGACAGGGAAACAATGAGCAGTTCTTC.

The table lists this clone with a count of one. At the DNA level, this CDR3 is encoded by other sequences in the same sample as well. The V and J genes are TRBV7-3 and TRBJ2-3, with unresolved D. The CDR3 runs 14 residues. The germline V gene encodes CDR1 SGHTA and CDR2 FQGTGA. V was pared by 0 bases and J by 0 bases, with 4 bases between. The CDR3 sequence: CASSLTESTDTQYF. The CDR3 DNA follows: TGTGCCAGCAGCTTAACCGAGAGCACAGATACGCAGTATTTT.